The next 6 T cell receptor beta chains were all read from a single sample in a study of cytomegalovirus exposure and HLA in healthy donors. Amplification used 60 Vbeta primers and 13 Jbeta primers. Sequencing used immunoSEQ multiplex PCR; TCRdb keeps in-frame clones, though not all of them. Of 150,000 to 200,000 clones listed, about 70% were seen once; the top ten hold less than 2%. Sample: PBMCs. These receptor sequences come from a woman in her thirties in good health and CMV-seronegative.

The chain uses TRBV2 and TRBJ2-5; possibly TRBD1 for D (5 bases). Germline CDR1 SNHLY, CDR2 FYNNEI. Trimming removed 6 bases from V and 4 bases from J, with 21 bases in between. The CDR3 sequence is 16 residues long. CDR3 sequence reads: CASSPQGQAAGETQYF. Here the CDR3 DNA reads TGTGCCAGCAGCCCTCAAGGACAAGCTGCCGGAGAGACCCAGTACTTC.

A few counts support this clone. The rearrangement joins TRBV5-1 to TRBJ1-1; D remains unclear. V was cut by 0 bases and J by 0 bases, with 3 bases left in between. This CDR3 has 13 residues. Germline V gene sequence: CDR1 SGHRS, CDR2 YFSETQ. The CDR3 protein is CASSLALNTEAFF. In DNA, the CDR3 is TGCGCCAGCAGCTTGGCCTTGAACACTGAAGCTTTCTTT.

The chain employs TRBV11-3 and TRBJ2-1; no firm D call. The germline V gene encodes CDR1 SGHNT and CDR2 YENEEA. This CDR3 is 12 amino acids long. V was clipped by 1 base and J by 6 bases, with 4 bases between them. The CDR3 nucleotides are TGTGCCAGCAGCTTAGTCGGCAATGAGCAGTTCTTC. Its protein is CASSLVGNEQFF. Drawing the rest from reference TRBV11-3 and TRBJ2-1, the complete variable domain is EAGVVQSPRYKIIEKKQPVAFWCNPISGHNTLYWYLQNLGQGPELLIRYENEEAVDDSQLPKDRFSAERLKGVDSTLKIQPAELGDSAVYLCASSLVGNEQFFGPGTRLTVL.

J is TRBJ1-6 and V is TRBV11-2; the D gene is possibly TRBD1 (5 bases). Trimming cost V 5 bases and J 10 bases, with 18 bases left between them. Per the germline V gene, CDR1 is SGHAT and CDR2 is FQNNGV. The CDR3 is made up of 15 amino acids. The CDR3 loop is CASSRLKGQPSPLHF. The DNA of the CDR3 is TGTGCCAGCAGCCGACTTAAGGGGCAACCCTCACCCCTCCACTTT.

The V call is TRBV7-9, the J call TRBJ2-1, with 11 bases matching TRBD1. Germline V lookup: CDR1 SEHNR, CDR2 FQNEAQ (reference sequence). The CDR3 has 16 amino acids. The V and J ends lost 3 bases and 6 bases, in that order; junction bases with no gene match: 7. In DNA form, the CDR3 reads TGTGCCAGCAGCTTGGGACAGGGGGTCTTGGGCAATGAGCAGTTCTTC. Amino acids: CASSLGQGVLGNEQFF.

The V gene is TRBV7-8, the J gene TRBJ2-1, with 10 nucleotides matching TRBD2. V shed 6 bases, J shed 8 bases, and the junction held 10 bases outside the gene matches. Germline V gives CDR1 SGHVS, CDR2 FQNEAQ. The CDR3 is 15 amino acids. CDR3 sequence: CASRLAGNNWDEQFF. The CDR3, as DNA: TGTGCCAGCAGACTAGCGGGAAATAATTGGGATGAGCAGTTCTTC.